Following are 8 T cell receptor beta chains from one sample sequenced in a study of blood T cells in healthy people across ages. The use of a sample-barcoded 5' primer and a J-beta primer mix characterized a second PCR of about 6 to 12 cycles. One entry per CDR3 protein results from TCRdb running MiXCR on the 5' RACE reads. The sample carries about 730,000 distinct CDR3 sequences, 43% recorded once. The source material was blood. The receptors derive from a woman in her sixties in good health.

There are many counts of this clonotype. The chain is built from TRBV12-3 or TRBV12-4 and TRBJ2-3; 11 bases align to TRBD2. CDR3 size: 15 residues. Trimming took 6 bases from V and 0 from J; bases not matched to a gene: 2. The CDR3 here is CASSRTSGSTDTQYF. In nucleotides, the CDR3 is TGTGCCAGCAGCCGGACTAGCGGGAGCACAGATACGCAGTATTTT.

This clonotype was counted a single time. The rearrangement links TRBV24-1 to TRBJ2-3, with D possibly being TRBD1 or TRBD2 (6 bases each). The CDR3 length is 16 residues. Trimming took off 4 bases at V and 2 bases at J, with 15 bases between the two ends. The germline CDR1 and CDR2 sequences are KGHDR and SFDVKD. Here the CDR3 DNA reads TGTGCCACCAGTGACCCACTAACGGGGGCCACAGATACGCAGTATTTT. Translation gives CATSDPLTGATDTQYF.

Here the CDR3 reads CASSLKGNGSHEQYF. The CDR3 bases are TGCGCCAGCAGCTTGAAGGGTAACGGGAGTCACGAGCAGTACTTC. The chain couples TRBV5-1 to TRBJ2-7, with a tentative D call TRBD2 (6 bases). V lost 1 base and J lost 5, with 16 bases in between. The CDR3 is 15 amino acids. Per the germline V gene, CDR1 is SGHRS and CDR2 is YFSETQ.

This clonotype was observed at least ten times. The chain employs TRBV7-3 and TRBJ2-3; 13 nucleotides line up with TRBD2. CDR3 length: 17 residues. V was clipped by 5 bases and J by 6 bases; unmatched bases: 11. CDR1 is SGHTA, CDR2 FQGTGA, per germline. The CDR3: CASSRWPGLAGDDTQYF. As DNA, the CDR3 is TGTGCCAGCAGCCGTTGGCCCGGACTAGCGGGGGATGATACGCAGTATTTT.

A word on this clonotype: A much larger clone sits a single nucleotide away, making a read error possible. The rearrangement joins TRBV6-5 to TRBJ2-4; maybe TRBD2 (5 bases). The CDR3 is made up of 17 amino acids. Germline V gene data show CDR1 as MNHEY and CDR2 as SVGAGI. CDR3 DNA: TGTGCCGGCAGTTACTCCTCGGGGTGGGGAGCCAAAAACATTCAGTACTTC. Translation gives CAGSYSSGWGAKNIQYF.

This clonotype was found a few times. The CDR3 protein is CASSVSISGASYEQYF. The DNA of the CDR3 is TGTGCCAGCAGCGTGAGTATCAGTGGGGCCTCCTACGAGCAGTACTTC. The V gene is TRBV9, the J gene TRBJ2-7; a weak D match, TRBD1 (5 bases). Germline CDR1 SGDLS, CDR2 YYNGEE. The length of the CDR3 is 16 residues. With 2 bases removed from V and 0 bases from J, the gap between germline ends came to 15 bases.

The J gene is TRBJ2-7, the V gene TRBV7-8; 7 positions match TRBD2. Germline V CDR1 and CDR2: SGHVS, FQNEAQ. The CDR3 covers 15 residues. The V segment lost 6 bases and the J segment 4 bases; nucleotides outside the gene matches: 12. The CDR3 reads CASSLTAGGLYEQYF. The CDR3 region has the DNA TGTGCCAGCAGTTTGACGGCCGGGGGGTTATACGAGCAGTACTTC. The whole variable domain, remainder taken from reference TRBV7-8 and TRBJ2-7, is GAGVSQSPRYKVAKRGQDVALRCDPISGHVSLFWYQQALGQGPEFLTYFQNEAQLDKSGLPSDRFFAERPEGSVSTLKIQRTQQEDSAVYLCASSLTAGGLYEQYFGPGTRLTVT.

The gene calls are TRBV7-9 and TRBJ2-7, with TRBD2 identical over 10 bases. CDR3 length: 17 amino acids. Germline lookup yields CDR1 SEHNR and CDR2 FQNEAQ (reference sequence). Losses at the gene ends were 5 bases for V and 9 bases for J; bases not matched to a gene: 19. The CDR3 bases are TGTGCCAGCAGCCGCCCGGGAGCGGGAGGGCCAAGGAATGTGCAGTACTTC. Translated, it gives CASSRPGAGGPRNVQYF.